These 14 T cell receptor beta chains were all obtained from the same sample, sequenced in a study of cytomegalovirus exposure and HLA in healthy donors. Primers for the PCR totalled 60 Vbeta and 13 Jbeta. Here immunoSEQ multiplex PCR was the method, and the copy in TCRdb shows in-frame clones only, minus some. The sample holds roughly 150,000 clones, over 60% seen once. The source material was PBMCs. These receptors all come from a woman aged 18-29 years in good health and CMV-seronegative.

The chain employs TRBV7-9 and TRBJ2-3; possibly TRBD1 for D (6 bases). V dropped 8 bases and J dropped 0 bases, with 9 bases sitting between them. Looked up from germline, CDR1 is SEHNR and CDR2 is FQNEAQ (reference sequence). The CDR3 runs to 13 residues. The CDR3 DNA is TGTGCCAGCGAGGACAGCAGCACAGATACGCAGTATTTT. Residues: CASEDSSTDTQYF.

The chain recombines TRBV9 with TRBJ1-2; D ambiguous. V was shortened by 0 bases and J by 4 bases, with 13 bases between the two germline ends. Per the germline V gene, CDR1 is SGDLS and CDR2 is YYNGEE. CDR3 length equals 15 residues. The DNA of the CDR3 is TGTGCCAGCAGCGTAGATGAAGGGAGGTCCTATGGCTACACCTTC. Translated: CASSVDEGRSYGYTF.

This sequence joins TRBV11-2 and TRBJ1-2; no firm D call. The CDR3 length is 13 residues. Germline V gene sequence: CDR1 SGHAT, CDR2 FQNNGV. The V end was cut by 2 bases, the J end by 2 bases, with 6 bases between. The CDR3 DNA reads TGTGCCAGCAGCTTAAACACCAACTATGGCTACACCTTC. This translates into CASSLNTNYGYTF.

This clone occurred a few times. The CDR3 loop is CASSLEREYNEQFF. CDR3 sequence (DNA): TGCGCCAGCAGCTTGGAACGGGAATACAATGAGCAGTTCTTC. V gene TRBV5-1 combines with J gene TRBJ2-1; a weak D match, TRBD2 (5 bases). Germline-derived CDR1 and CDR2 are SGHRS and YFSETQ. The CDR3 sequence is 14 residues long. Trimming removed 0 bases from V and 4 bases from J, with 8 bases in between.

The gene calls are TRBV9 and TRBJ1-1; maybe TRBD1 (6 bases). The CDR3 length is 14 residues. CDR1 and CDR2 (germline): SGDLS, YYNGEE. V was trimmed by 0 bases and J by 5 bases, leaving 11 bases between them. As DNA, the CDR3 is TGTGCCAGCAGCGTAGTTTCGCAGGGGACTGAAGCTTTCTTT. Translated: CASSVVSQGTEAFF.

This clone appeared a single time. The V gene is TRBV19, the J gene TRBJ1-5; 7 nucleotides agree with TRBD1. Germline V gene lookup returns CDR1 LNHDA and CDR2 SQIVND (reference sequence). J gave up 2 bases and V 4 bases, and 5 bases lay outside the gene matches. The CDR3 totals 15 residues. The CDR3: CASSKRQGGNQPQHF. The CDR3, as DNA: TGTGCCAGTAGTAAAAGACAGGGAGGCAATCAGCCCCAGCATTTT.

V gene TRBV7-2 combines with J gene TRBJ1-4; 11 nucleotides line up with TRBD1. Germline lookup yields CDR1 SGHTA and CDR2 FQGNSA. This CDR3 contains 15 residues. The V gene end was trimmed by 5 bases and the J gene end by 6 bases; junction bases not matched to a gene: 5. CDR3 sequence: CASSISGQGDEKLFF. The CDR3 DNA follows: TGTGCCAGCAGCATTTCGGGACAGGGGGATGAAAAACTGTTTTTT.

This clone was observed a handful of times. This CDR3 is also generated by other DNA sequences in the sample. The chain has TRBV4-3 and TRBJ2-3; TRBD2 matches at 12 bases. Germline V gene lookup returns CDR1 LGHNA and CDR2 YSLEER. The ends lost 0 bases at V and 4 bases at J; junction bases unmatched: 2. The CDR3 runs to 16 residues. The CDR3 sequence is CASSQDLAGGPDTQYF. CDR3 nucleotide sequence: TGCGCCAGCAGCCAAGATCTAGCGGGAGGGCCAGATACGCAGTATTTT.

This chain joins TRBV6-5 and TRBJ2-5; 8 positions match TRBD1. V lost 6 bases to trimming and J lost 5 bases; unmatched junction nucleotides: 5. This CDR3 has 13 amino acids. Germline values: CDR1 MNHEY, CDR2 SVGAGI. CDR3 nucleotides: TGTGCCAGCAGACCGACAGGGGTGGAGACCCAGTACTTC. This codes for CASRPTGVETQYF.

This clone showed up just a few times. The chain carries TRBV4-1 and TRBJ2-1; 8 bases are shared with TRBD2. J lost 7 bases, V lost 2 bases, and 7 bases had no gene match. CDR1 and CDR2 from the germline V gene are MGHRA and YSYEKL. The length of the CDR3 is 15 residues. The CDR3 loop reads CASSQRSSGSNEQFF. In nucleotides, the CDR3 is TGCGCCAGCAGCCAAAGGTCGAGCGGGAGTAATGAGCAGTTCTTC.

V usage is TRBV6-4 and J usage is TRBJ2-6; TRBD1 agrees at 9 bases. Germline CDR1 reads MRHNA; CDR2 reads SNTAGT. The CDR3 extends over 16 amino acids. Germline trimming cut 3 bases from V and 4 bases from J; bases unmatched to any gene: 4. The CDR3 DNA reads TGTGCCAGCAGTGAAACAGGGGGCGACGGGGCCAACGTCCTGACTTTC. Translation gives CASSETGGDGANVLTF.

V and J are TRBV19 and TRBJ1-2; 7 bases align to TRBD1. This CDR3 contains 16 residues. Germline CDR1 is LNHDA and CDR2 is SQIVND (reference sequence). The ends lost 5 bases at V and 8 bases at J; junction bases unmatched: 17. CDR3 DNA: TGTGCCAGTAGTCCTCGCCCGGGACAGAGGCATGGCGGCTACACCTTC. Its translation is CASSPRPGQRHGGYTF. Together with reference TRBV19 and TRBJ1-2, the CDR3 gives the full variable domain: DGGITQSPKYLFRKEGQNVTLSCEQNLNHDAMYWYRQDPGQGLRLIYYSQIVNDFQKGDIAEGYSVSREKKESFPLTVTSAQKNPTAFYLCASSPRPGQRHGGYTFGSGTRLTVV.

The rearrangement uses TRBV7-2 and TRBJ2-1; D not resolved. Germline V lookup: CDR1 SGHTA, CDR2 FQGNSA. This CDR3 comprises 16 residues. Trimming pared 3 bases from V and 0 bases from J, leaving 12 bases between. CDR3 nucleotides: TGTGCCAGCAGCTTCTACCGCCGAAGCTCCTACAATGAGCAGTTCTTC. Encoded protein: CASSFYRRSSYNEQFF. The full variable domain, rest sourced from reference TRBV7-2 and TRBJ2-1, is GAGVSQSPSNKVTEKGKDVELRCDPISGHTALYWYRQSLGQGLEFLIYFQGNSAPDKSGLPSDRFSAERTGGSVSTLTIQRTQQEDSAVYLCASSFYRRSSYNEQFFGPGTRLTVL.

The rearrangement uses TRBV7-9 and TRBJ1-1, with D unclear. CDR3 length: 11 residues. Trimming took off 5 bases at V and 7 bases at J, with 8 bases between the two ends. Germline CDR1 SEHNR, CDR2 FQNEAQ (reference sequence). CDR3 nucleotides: TGTGCCAGCAGCCAACAGCTTGAAGCTTTCTTT. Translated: CASSQQLEAFF.